This TCR beta chain was observed in a study of response to subunit inactivated influenza vaccine. This clonotype was seen a few times. Its antigen is still unknown. Study observations and caveats: Authors suggested few new T cells are recruited by each seasonal influenza vaccination.

J was trimmed by 3 bases and V by 2 bases; bases with no gene match: 4. This CDR3 has 13 amino acids. From germline, CDR1 is SQVTM and CDR2 ANQGSEA. TCRdb passed the RT-PCR reads through MiXCR, listing each CDR3 protein once. Among fewer than 700,000 distinct CDR3 sequences listed, about an eighth were seen once. The sample was PBMCs from blood, taken roughly 48 days after vaccination. The source of this sequence is a man in his forties or fifties who received an inactivated influenza vaccine. V gene TRBV29-1 combines with J gene TRBJ2-7; the match to TRBD2 covers 7 bases. CDR3 bases: TGCAGCGTTGAACAAGGGGACTACTACGAGCAGTACTTC. Translating gives CSVEQGDYYEQYF.